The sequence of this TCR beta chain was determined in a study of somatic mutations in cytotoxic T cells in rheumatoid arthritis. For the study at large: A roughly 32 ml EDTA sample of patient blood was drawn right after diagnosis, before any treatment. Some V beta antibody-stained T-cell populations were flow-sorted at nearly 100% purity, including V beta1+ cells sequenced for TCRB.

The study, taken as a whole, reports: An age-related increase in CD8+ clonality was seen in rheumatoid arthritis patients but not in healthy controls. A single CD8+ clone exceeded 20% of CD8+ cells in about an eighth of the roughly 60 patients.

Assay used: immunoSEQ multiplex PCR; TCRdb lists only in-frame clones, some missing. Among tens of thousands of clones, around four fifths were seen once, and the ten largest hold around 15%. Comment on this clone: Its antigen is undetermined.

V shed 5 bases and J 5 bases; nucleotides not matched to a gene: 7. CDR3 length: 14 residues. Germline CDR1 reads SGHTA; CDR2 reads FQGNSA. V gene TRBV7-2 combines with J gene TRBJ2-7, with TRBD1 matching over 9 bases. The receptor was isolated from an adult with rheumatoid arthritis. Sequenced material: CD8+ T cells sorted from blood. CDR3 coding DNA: TGTGCCAGCAGCCATGACAGGGGGATCCACGAGCAGTACTTC. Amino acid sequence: CASSHDRGIHEQYF.